This record covers a single T cell receptor (beta chain). This clonotype was picked up a small number of times. What this receptor recognizes is not known. No base qualities exist here, and no much larger clone lies one base off it. PBMCs were isolated by Ficoll-Paque density gradient centrifugation. This record comes from a study of T-cell memory formation after mild COVID-19 (dated by TCRdb to about 2021). Regarding the complete study: Most TCR sequence clusters were specific to one of the two donors. In two donors, T-cell clones that expanded and contracted after mild COVID-19 were tracked by sequencing TCRalpha and TCRbeta repertoires over time. The cohort was made up of two young adult volunteers, one female and one male, who were previously healthy.

The germline V gene (reference sequence) sets CDR1 to SEHNR and CDR2 to FQNEAQ. The junction shows trimming of 5 bases on V and 4 bases on J, and the gene matches do not reach 9 bases of it. From cysteine to phenylalanine, the CDR3 is 16 amino acids long. This entry keeps only the CDR3 DNA: 48 bases, framed from base 1. Overall study outcomes, separate from this receptor: Some responding clones were detected in pre-infection memory, which suggested that pre-existing cross-reactive memory T cells had joined the SARS-CoV-2 response. Clones that contracted from day 15 to 85 showed balanced CD4/CD8 phenotypes, whereas a second wave of clones that expanded from day 15 to 37 leaned towards CD4+. Contracting CD4+ clones were located mainly in the CM and EM memory subsets, whereas CD8+ clones were found to be enriched in EMRA. SARS-CoV-2 specificity was not confirmed for the second-wave clones peaking on day 37. The study included only two mild cases, and larger cohorts that include severe cases with pre-infection samples were judged to be necessary.

The listed sequencing device is Illumina NovaSeq 6000. Using 5'RACE with constant-segment primers, TCRalpha and TCRbeta cDNA libraries were constructed, with sample barcodes and unique molecular identifiers added in the process. RNA was extracted from every sample with Trizol reagent. Amplification of the libraries took two PCR steps, and the second step added a second sample barcode plus Illumina TruSeq adapters. Sequencing of libraries was performed on an Illumina NovaSeq with 2 x 150 bp paired-end reads. In the source study's methods: Demultiplexing of reads and collapsing into UMI-guided consensus sequences were performed with migec v1.2.7. With mixcr v2.1.11, UMI consensuses were aligned to TRA and TRB V and J templates and assembled into clonotypes. Expanded or contracted clonotypes were those called significant by both edgeR and NoisET, with noise models trained on biological replicates. For edgeR calls, the thresholds were a false discovery rate-adjusted p below 0.01 and a log2 fold-change of 1. As an exploratory analysis of dynamics, max-normalized trajectories of the 1000 most abundant clonotypes were examined by PCA with hierarchical clustering. Each responding clone was given a CD4 or CD8 phenotype based on the CD4+ and CD8+ repertoires, which had been sequenced separately. TCRdb reworked the public reads: Q25 trimming with fastp, MiXCR clone assembly, productive beta chains retained. Each CDR3 protein appears once, grouped with its most common genes and DNA. Here the V and J calls rest on TCRdb's processing, not on the authors' analysis. The sample records hundreds of thousands of distinct CDR3 sequences, about 22% of which are singletons. Of the sample, roughly 8.1% falls within the top ten clones.

The specimen was PBMCs or a T cell subset sorted from them (not recorded which). This receptor was identified in an adult woman who had mild COVID-19 (a few samples of this study predate the infection). The sample titles of this study are shuffled in the database, so cell type and time point are left out; the donor was told from shared clones. The rearranged segments are TRBV7-9 and TRBJ2-1, with TRBD2 identical over 9 junction bases. The CDR3 protein is CASSRDKTSGYNEQFF. The nucleotide sequence is given as TGTGCCAGCAGCCGAGACAAGACTAGCGGATACAATGAGCAGTTCTTC.